A single sample is the source of the 13 T cell receptor beta chains below, sequenced in a study of blood T cells in healthy people across ages (dated by TCRdb to 2013 to 2016). To prepare the library, 5' RACE was applied. The listed sequencing device is Illumina HiSeq 2500. A second PCR of about 7 to 12 cycles was run with a J-beta primer mix and a sample-barcoded 5' primer. Using fastp at Q25 and MiXCR, TCRdb reprocessed the public reads and kept productive beta chains. A single entry per CDR3 protein holds the most common genes and DNA from its merged rows. In all, the sample holds around 700,000 distinct CDR3 sequences, and 25% of those were seen once. The ten largest clones add up to more than 8% of the sample. This sample was shared with a second study, whose subject was T cells of mothers and their children.

Sequencing was done on a sample of blood. The receptor set was obtained from a boy under 18 in good health.

This clonotype was counted only a few times. The chain links TRBV7-8 to TRBJ2-3, with 9 nucleotides matching TRBD1. Trimming took 4 bases from V and 5 from J; bases not matched to a gene: 7. The CDR3 loop spans 15 amino acids. Germline assignment: CDR1 SGHVS and CDR2 FQNEAQ. The CDR3 loop is CASSSPQGAGDTQYF. DNA of the CDR3: TGTGCCAGCAGCTCCCCACAGGGGGCCGGAGATACGCAGTATTTT.

Turning to this clonotype: One end of the junction varies from germline; a read error may be responsible. The chain uses TRBV12-3 or TRBV12-4 and TRBJ2-5, with a possible D match to TRBD2 (5 bases). CDR3 size: 11 residues. CDR3 amino acids: CASSFSDERIF. As DNA, the CDR3 is TGTGCCAGCAGTTTCAGCGATGAGCGGATCTTC.

In its sample, this clonotype was seen a few times. The chain is built from TRBV12-3 or TRBV12-4 and TRBJ2-2; 7 bases align to TRBD2. V dropped 3 bases and J dropped 2; count of bases not matched to a gene: 6. This CDR3 is built from 16 residues. The CDR3 here is CASSFYPGGNTGELFF. CDR3 DNA: TGTGCCAGCAGTTTTTACCCGGGAGGTAACACCGGGGAGCTGTTTTTT.

The chain employs TRBV5-6 and TRBJ2-1; possible D gene TRBD1, 6 bases. Germline CDR1 and CDR2: SGHDT and YYEEEE. V dropped 3 bases and J dropped 8 bases, with 15 bases sitting between them. This CDR3 has 14 amino acids. The CDR3 reads CASSSRDIFYEQFF. In DNA, the CDR3 is TGTGCCAGCAGCTCCCGGGACATATTCTATGAGCAGTTCTTC.

The chain carries TRBV28 and TRBJ2-5; 11 bases are a match to TRBD1. The J call may be wrong; the DNA end is better matched by TRBJ2-7. The CDR3 loop spans 15 amino acids. The V gene's germline CDR1 is MDHEN and CDR2 SYDVKM. The CDR3 region has the DNA TGTGCCAGCAGTTCCCCGGGACAGGGGGGCCACGAGCAGTACTTC. It specifies CASSSPGQGGHEQYF.

The chain couples TRBV2 to TRBJ2-5; D is perhaps TRBD2 (5 bases). The J call may be in error: the DNA end matches TRBJ2-1 better. Germline V gives CDR1 SNHLY, CDR2 FYNNEI. The CDR3 is made up of 12 amino acids. In nucleotides, the CDR3 is TGTGCCGGCAAAGAGGGCGGGCATGAGCAGTTCTTC. Amino acids: CAGKEGGHEQFF.

The chain joins TRBV28 to TRBJ2-5, with D possibly matching TRBD2 (5 bases). The CDR3 runs 15 residues. Trimming stripped 3 bases from V and 5 bases from J, with 16 bases between. Germline V lookup: CDR1 MDHEN, CDR2 SYDVKM. The DNA for the CDR3 is TGTGCCAGCAGTTTCGGGGTTCGGGTGCGGGAGACCCAGTACTTC. It specifies CASSFGVRVRETQYF. Full variable domain (remainder filled in from reference TRBV28 and TRBJ2-5): DVKVTQSSRYLVKRTGEKVFLECVQDMDHENMFWYRQDPGLGLRLIYFSYDVKMKEKGDIPEGYSVSREKKERFSLILESASTNQTSMYLCASSFGVRVRETQYFGPGTRLLVL.

The V call is TRBV6-4, the J call TRBJ2-1, with TRBD2 matching over 8 bases. This CDR3 is built from 15 residues. V lost 10 bases and J lost 4; bases outside the gene matches: 12. Germline values: CDR1 MRHNA, CDR2 SNTAGT. Here the CDR3 DNA reads TGTGCCAACAGATTCGGGGGGGCGTTATACAATGAGCAGTTCTTC. Encoded protein: CANRFGGALYNEQFF.

This clonotype was observed a few times. The CDR3 reads CASSPQQGATYEQYF. The CDR3 coding sequence is TGTGCCAGCAGTCCGCAACAGGGGGCGACCTACGAGCAGTACTTC. This sequence joins TRBV27 and TRBJ2-5; 9 nucleotides align to TRBD1. The J call is uncertain, as TRBJ2-7 better fits the DNA end. The CDR3 runs to 15 residues. The germline gives CDR1 MNHEY, CDR2 SMNVEV (reference sequence).

This clonotype was counted a few times. The chain joins TRBV28 to TRBJ1-1; D is perhaps TRBD1 (5 bases). The CDR3 runs 12 residues. Germline lookup yields CDR1 MDHEN and CDR2 SYDVKM. Trimming took 6 bases from V and 4 from J, leaving 9 bases between them. CDR3 nucleotides: TGTGCCAGCAGGAAGGGGCGCACTGAAGCTTTCTTT. As protein: CASRKGRTEAFF.

The chain links TRBV7-9 to TRBJ2-1; TRBD2 matches at 8 bases. J lost 4 bases, V lost 5 bases, and 10 bases had no gene match. The germline CDR1 and CDR2 sequences are SEHNR and FQNEAQ (reference sequence). The CDR3 spans 16 residues. The CDR3 DNA is TGTGCCAGCAGCCATAGCGGGACCCCTATTTACAATGAGCAGTTCTTC. This codes for CASSHSGTPIYNEQFF.

This clonotype was picked up a small number of times. The V and J genes are TRBV25-1 and TRBJ1-6; possibly TRBD1 for D (6 bases). V lost 7 bases, J lost 6 bases, and 13 bases lay in between. Germline CDR1 is MGHDK and CDR2 is SYGVNS. CDR3 length: 14 residues. The CDR3 region is CASMRNRVNSPLHF. The CDR3 DNA reads as TGTGCCAGCATGAGGAACAGGGTTAATTCACCCCTCCACTTT.

The J gene is TRBJ1-1, the V gene TRBV29-1, with unresolved D. V was trimmed by 7 bases and J by 4 bases, leaving 16 bases between them. Germline V CDR1 and CDR2: SQVTM, ANQGSEA. This CDR3 region has 13 residues. The CDR3 region is CSALDDRPTEAFF. CDR3 bases: TGCAGCGCCCTGGACGACCGACCCACTGAAGCTTTCTTT.